The 4 T cell receptor beta chains below were found in one sample sequenced in a study of T cell responses to AZD1222 COVID-19 vaccine. The protocol was immunoSEQ multiplex PCR, while the TCRdb copy is restricted to in-frame clones and leaves out a portion. The table shows 150,000 to 200,000 clones, with about 89% occurring only once. The sample here was peripheral blood, taken on day 0 of AZD1222 vaccination. The receptors stem from an adult in good health.

The rearrangement links TRBV4-1 to TRBJ1-6, with TRBD1 matching 9 bases. Trimming removed 4 bases from V and 8 bases from J; junction bases left unmatched: 9. Germline V gene lookup returns CDR1 MGHRA and CDR2 YSYEKL. The CDR3 contains 16 residues. Written as DNA, the CDR3 is TGCGCCAGCAGCCGAACCCCGGGACAGGGATATTCACCCCTCCACTTT. The encoded protein is CASSRTPGQGYSPLHF.

A single count supports this clone. The chain couples TRBV6-6 to TRBJ2-2; D may be TRBD1 or TRBD2 (5 bases each). Looked up from germline, CDR1 is MNHNY and CDR2 is SVGAGI (reference sequence). Trimming shortened V by 10 bases and J by 1 base, and 19 bases separated the two germline ends. The CDR3 consists of 16 residues. In nucleotides, the CDR3 is TGTGCCATCCCGCTCATCTGGGGGAGGAACACCGGGGAGCTGTTTTTT. Translating it yields CAIPLIWGRNTGELFF.

This chain links TRBV6-2 or TRBV6-3 with TRBJ1-5; TRBD1 matches at 8 bases. The germline V gene encodes CDR1 MNHEY and CDR2 SVGEGT. CDR3 length: 13 residues. The J segment lost 7 bases and the V segment lost 5 bases, leaving 4 bases of the junction unmatched. CDR3 sequence (DNA): TGTGCCAGCAGTGACAGGGGTGGGCAGCCCCAGCATTTT. Translating gives CASSDRGGQPQHF.

V gene TRBV5-4 combines with J gene TRBJ2-1; 10 nucleotides agree with TRBD2. With V trimmed by 0 bases and J by 7 bases, 7 bases remained unmatched. The V gene's germline CDR1 is SGHNT and CDR2 YYREEE (reference sequence). This CDR3 spans 16 amino acids. CDR3 loop: CASSLAQAGGQNEQFF. CDR3 DNA: TGTGCCAGCAGCTTGGCTCAAGCGGGGGGGCAGAATGAGCAGTTCTTC.